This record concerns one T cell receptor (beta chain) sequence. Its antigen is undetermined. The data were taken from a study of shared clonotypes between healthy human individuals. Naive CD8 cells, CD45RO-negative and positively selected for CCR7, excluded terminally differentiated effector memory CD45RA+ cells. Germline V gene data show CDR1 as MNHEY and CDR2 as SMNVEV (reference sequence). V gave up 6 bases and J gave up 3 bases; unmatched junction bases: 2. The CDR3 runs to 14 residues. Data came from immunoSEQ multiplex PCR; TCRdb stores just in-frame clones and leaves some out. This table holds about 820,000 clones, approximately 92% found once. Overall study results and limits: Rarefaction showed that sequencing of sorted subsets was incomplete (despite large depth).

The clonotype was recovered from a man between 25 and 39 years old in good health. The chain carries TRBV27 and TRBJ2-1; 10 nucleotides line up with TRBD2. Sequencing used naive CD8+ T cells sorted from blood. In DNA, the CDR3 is TGTGCCAGCAGAGGACTAGCGGACTACAATGAGCAGTTCTTC. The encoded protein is CASRGLADYNEQFF.